One and the same sample provided the 15 T cell receptor beta chains below, sequenced in a study of T cell responses to AZD1222 COVID-19 vaccine. The protocol was immunoSEQ multiplex PCR, while the TCRdb copy is restricted to in-frame clones and leaves out a portion. Of about 270,000 clones detected, around 93% appear once; the ten largest clones hold roughly 0.6%. Sequencing was performed on peripheral blood, taken 28 days after the second AZD1222 dose. These receptors were obtained from an adult who received the AZD1222 COVID-19 vaccine.

V and J are TRBV7-9 and TRBJ1-1; 9 bases are shared with TRBD1. Germline values: CDR1 SEHNR, CDR2 FQNEAQ (reference sequence). V was clipped by 5 bases and J by 7 bases; unmatched bases: 5. This CDR3 region has 13 residues. In DNA, the CDR3 is TGTGCCAGCAGCAAGGGACAGGGAATTGAAGCTTTCTTT. It specifies CASSKGQGIEAFF.

This clone came up once. The chain joins TRBV27 to TRBJ2-3; D remains ambiguous. Trimming pared 5 bases from V and 9 bases from J, leaving 12 bases between. This CDR3 spans 12 amino acids. Germline CDR1 MNHEY, CDR2 SMNVEV (reference sequence). DNA for the CDR3: TGTGCCAGCAGTCGGACCGAGGAGACGCAGTATTTT. The encoded protein is CASSRTEETQYF.

The gene calls are TRBV4-1 and TRBJ2-1; 9 nucleotides match TRBD2. Trimming took 0 bases from V and 7 from J; bases not matched to a gene: 10. The CDR3 is 17 amino acids. Germline loops: CDR1 MGHRA, CDR2 YSYEKL. The CDR3 coding sequence is TGCGCCAGCAGCCAAGATGGAGCGGGAGGAGGGAGGAATGAGCAGTTCTTC. Amino acid sequence: CASSQDGAGGGRNEQFF.

Comment on this clone: The same CDR3 can be traced to other DNA sequences in this sample. The chain joins TRBV19 to TRBJ1-5; no firm D call. The CDR3 is 14 residues long. The ends were cut back, 3 bases at V and 4 bases at J, with 10 bases in the middle. The germline gives CDR1 LNHDA, CDR2 SQIVND (reference sequence). The CDR3 reads CASSMNGFNQPQHF. The CDR3 DNA follows: TGTGCCAGTAGTATGAACGGGTTTAATCAGCCCCAGCATTTT.

This clone showed up just once. V usage is TRBV6-5 and J usage is TRBJ2-7, with TRBD2 as a possible D gene (6 bases). The germline V gene encodes CDR1 MNHEY and CDR2 SVGAGI. The CDR3 length is 14 residues. CDR3 in amino acids: CAAGRARSAYEQYF. The DNA for the CDR3 is TGTGCTGCGGGACGGGCGAGGTCCGCCTACGAGCAGTACTTC.

The V and J genes are TRBV19 and TRBJ1-5; D gene unclear. Germline-derived CDR1 and CDR2 are LNHDA and SQIVND (reference sequence). V lost 7 bases to trimming and J lost 4 bases, with 17 bases between them. CDR3 size: 15 residues. The CDR3 loop is CASTHGERGNQPQHF. For the CDR3, the DNA is TGTGCCAGTACCCATGGGGAGCGAGGGAATCAGCCCCAGCATTTT.

This clone appeared a few times. The gene calls are TRBV30 and TRBJ1-2; D remains unclear. Germline V lookup: CDR1 GTSNPN, CDR2 SVGIG (reference sequence). V was pared by 4 bases and J by 2 bases, with 8 bases between. This CDR3 is 12 amino acids long. CDR3 nucleotide sequence: TGTGCCTGGACGACCTCAAACTATGGCTACACCTTC. It yields the protein CAWTTSNYGYTF.

Concerning this clone: No DNA is shown, since the ends of the CDR3 on it are uncertain; the CDR3 is the one TCRdb lists. This sequence joins TRBV4-3 and TRBJ1-5. Germline values: CDR1 LGHNA, CDR2 YSLEER. The CDR3 length is 15 residues, termini included. The CDR3 sequence is CASSQDWPGILAQHF.

The chain joins TRBV19 to TRBJ1-1; 8 nucleotides agree with TRBD1. Unmatched junction bases numbered 7, after V lost 2 bases and J lost 8 bases. The CDR3 loop spans 14 amino acids. CDR1 and CDR2 from the germline V gene are LNHDA and SQIVND (reference sequence). DNA for the CDR3: TGTGCCAGTAGTATAACCTTCCGGGACAGGGAAGCTTTCTTT. Protein product: CASSITFRDREAFF.

Only one count was recorded for this clone. This CDR3 reads CATSQGANSPLHF. The CDR3 region has the DNA TGTGCCACCTCACAGGGGGCTAATTCACCCCTCCACTTT. The chain has TRBV2 and TRBJ1-6; 9 nucleotides line up with TRBD1. The CDR3 consists of 13 residues. Germline V gene sequence: CDR1 SNHLY, CDR2 FYNNEI. J lost 6 bases, V lost 10 bases, and 4 bases had no gene match.

The chain carries TRBV11-3 and TRBJ2-1; possibly TRBD2 for D (5 bases). CDR1 SGHNT and CDR2 YENEEA come from the germline V gene. Trimming stripped 0 bases from V and 10 bases from J, with 13 bases between. The CDR3 has 14 residues. This chain's CDR3 is CASSLDAGVGEQFF. CDR3 nucleotide sequence: TGTGCCAGCAGCTTAGATGCCGGGGTGGGCGAGCAGTTCTTC. The variable domain in full, with the rest retrieved from reference TRBV11-3 and TRBJ2-1, is EAGVVQSPRYKIIEKKQPVAFWCNPISGHNTLYWYLQNLGQGPELLIRYENEEAVDDSQLPKDRFSAERLKGVDSTLKIQPAELGDSAVYLCASSLDAGVGEQFFGPGTRLTVL.

This clone was recorded once. The J gene is TRBJ2-1, the V gene TRBV21-1; the D call of TRBD2 is as the table states it, not checked on the DNA. TRBV21-1 is designated a pseudogene. The CDR3 is made up of 17 amino acids. The CDR3 region is CASSRLAGLPSYNEQFF. The DNA for the CDR3 is TGTGCCAGCAGTAGGCTAGCGGGCCTACCCTCCTACAATGAGCAGTTCTTC.

CDR3 in amino acids: CASAGAGYEQYF. The CDR3, as DNA: TGTGCCAGCGCGGGGGCGGGGTACGAGCAGTACTTC. The rearrangement links TRBV6-5 to TRBJ2-7; weak D call: TRBD2 (7 bases). This CDR3 spans 12 amino acids. Germline V CDR1 and CDR2: MNHEY, SVGAGI. V dropped 8 bases and J dropped 4 bases, with 12 bases sitting between them.

This clone showed up just once. This chain connects TRBV2 to TRBJ1-2; D not resolved. This CDR3 spans 13 amino acids. Germline V lookup: CDR1 SNHLY, CDR2 FYNNEI. V shed 7 bases and J shed 0 bases, with 9 bases lying between them. CDR3: CASIAASNYGYTF. CDR3 coding DNA: TGTGCCAGCATTGCGGCCTCTAACTATGGCTACACCTTC. Using reference TRBV2 and TRBJ1-2 for the parts outside the CDR3, the full variable domain is EPEVTQTPSHQVTQMGQEVILRCVPISNHLYFYWYRQILGQKVEFLVSFYNNEISEKSEIFDDQFSVERPDGSNFTLKIRSTKLEDSAMYFCASIAASNYGYTFGSGTRLTVV.

The rearrangement joins TRBV4-3 to TRBJ2-7, with 11 bases lining up with TRBD2. The CDR3 is 16 residues long. The trim removed 0 bases at V and 3 bases at J, leaving 4 bases unmatched. The germline V gene has CDR1 LGHNA and CDR2 YSLEER. The DNA for the CDR3 is TGCGCCAGCAGCCAAGAACTAGCGGGAGTAAGCTACGAGCAGTACTTC. Its translation: CASSQELAGVSYEQYF.